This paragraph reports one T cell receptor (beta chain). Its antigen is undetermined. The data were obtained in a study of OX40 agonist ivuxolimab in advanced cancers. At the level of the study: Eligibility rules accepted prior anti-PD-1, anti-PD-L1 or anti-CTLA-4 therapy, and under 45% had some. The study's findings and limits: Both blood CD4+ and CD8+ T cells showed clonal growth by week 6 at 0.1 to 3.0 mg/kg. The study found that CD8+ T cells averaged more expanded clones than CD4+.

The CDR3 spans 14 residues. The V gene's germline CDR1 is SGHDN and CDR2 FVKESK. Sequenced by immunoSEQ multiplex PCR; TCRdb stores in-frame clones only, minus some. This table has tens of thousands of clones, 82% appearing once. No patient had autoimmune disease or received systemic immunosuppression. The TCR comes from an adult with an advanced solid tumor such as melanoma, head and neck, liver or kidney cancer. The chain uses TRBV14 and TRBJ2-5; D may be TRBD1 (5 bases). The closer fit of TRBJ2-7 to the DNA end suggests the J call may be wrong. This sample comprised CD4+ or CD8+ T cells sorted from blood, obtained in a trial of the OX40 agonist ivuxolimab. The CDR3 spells CASSQVAGPYEQYF. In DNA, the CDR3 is TGTGCCAGCAGCCAGGTGGCAGGGCCCTACGAGCAGTACTTC.